These 20 T cell receptor beta chains originate from one sample sequenced in a study of T-cell reconstitution after alpha-beta-depleted transplantation in children. A library of TCRbeta sequences, prepared with unique molecular identifiers, was generated. TCRdb fed the PCR reads into MiXCR, producing one record per CDR3 protein. This table has fewer than 750,000 distinct CDR3 sequences, more than 20% appearing once. The sample consisted of PBMCs, mostly from graft donor cells, taken 360 days after TCRalphabeta/CD19-depleted stem cell transplant. Receptor source: a boy younger than two who had a stem cell transplant for acute myeloid leukemia, so the T cells may come from the graft donor.

This clonotype was found a few times. The chain combines TRBV12-5 with TRBJ2-1; tentatively, D is TRBD1 (6 bases). CDR3 length: 15 amino acids. The V end was cut by 6 bases, the J end by 0 bases, with 12 bases between. The germline gives CDR1 LGHNT, CDR2 FRNRAP. The CDR3 protein is CASGPGQTSYNEQFF. The CDR3 DNA sequence: TGTGCTAGTGGGCCCGGACAGACCTCCTACAATGAGCAGTTCTTC.

Of note for this clonotype: The junction shows a germline mismatch at one end, possibly a read error. V gene TRBV20-1 combines with J gene TRBJ2-6; D is perhaps TRBD1 or TRBD2 (6 bases each). CDR3 size: 13 residues. The germline gives CDR1 DFQATT, CDR2 SNEGSKA (reference sequence). CDR3 DNA: TGCAGTGCCCGGGGGCCTGGGGCCAGCGTCCTGACTTTC. Amino acids: CSARGPGASVLTF.

The rearrangement joins TRBV20-1 to TRBJ1-2; 7 nucleotides match TRBD1. Germline CDR1 is DFQATT and CDR2 is SNEGSKA (reference sequence). The CDR3 has 13 residues. Germline trimming cut 4 bases from V and 6 bases from J; bases unmatched to any gene: 8. The CDR3 region has the DNA TGCAGTGCTATCGAGACAGGGTCGAATGGCTACACCTTC. Protein sequence: CSAIETGSNGYTF.

This clonotype showed up many times. The chain combines TRBV12-3 or TRBV12-4 with TRBJ1-1, with D possibly TRBD1 on 5 matching bases. V lost 7 bases, J lost 2 bases, and 14 bases lay in between. This CDR3 has 14 amino acids. CDR3 amino acids: CASTPKTVNTEAFF. The DNA for the CDR3 is TGTGCCAGCACCCCCAAGACAGTTAACACTGAAGCTTTCTTT.

This clonotype has only a few counts. The rearrangement links TRBV7-6 to TRBJ2-2, with no clear D. This CDR3 has 16 amino acids. V was shortened by 5 bases and J by 9 bases, with 22 bases between the two germline ends. Germline V CDR1 and CDR2: SGHVS, FNYEAQ. CDR3 coding DNA: TGTGCCAGCAGCCTCGAATCAGGTCTTGAAGAGAGGGAGCTGTTTTTT. Its translation is CASSLESGLEERELFF.

A few counts support this clonotype. The chain joins TRBV20-1 to TRBJ1-3; unclear D gene. Deletions cut 3 bases from V and 0 bases from J, with 18 bases between. This CDR3 region has 17 residues. The germline V gene encodes CDR1 DFQATT and CDR2 SNEGSKA (reference sequence). The CDR3, as DNA: TGCAGTGCTAGGGGTCCCAACCGGTGGGCCTCTGGAAACACCATATATTTT. Amino acids: CSARGPNRWASGNTIYF.

This chain links TRBV6-5 with TRBJ1-2; 10 bases are a match to TRBD1. Trimming removed 2 bases from V and 7 bases from J; junction bases left unmatched: 7. CDR1 and CDR2 from the germline V gene are MNHEY and SVGAGI. This CDR3 is 15 amino acids long. CDR3 amino acids: CASSYRTGGLSGYTF. As DNA, the CDR3 is TGTGCCAGCAGTTACCGGACAGGGGGGCTTTCTGGCTACACCTTC.

This clonotype has more than one count but fewer than ten. The chain combines TRBV20-1 with TRBJ2-3, with TRBD2 identical over 7 bases. The germline gives CDR1 DFQATT, CDR2 SNEGSKA (reference sequence). Trimming took 3 bases from V and 2 from J; bases not matched to a gene: 8. This CDR3 is 15 amino acids long. The CDR3, as DNA: TGCAGTGCTAGTAGTCTAGCGGAGACCACAGATACGCAGTATTTT. This codes for CSASSLAETTDTQYF.

The V call is TRBV29-1, the J call TRBJ2-3, with D uncertain. V was cut by 1 base and J by 3 bases, with 5 bases left in between. The CDR3 consists of 12 residues. CDR1 and CDR2 from the germline V gene are SQVTM and ANQGSEA. The CDR3: CSVEVGTDTQYF. The DNA of the CDR3 is TGCAGCGTTGAAGTGGGAACAGATACGCAGTATTTT.

This clonotype was seen more than once but under ten times. The chain joins TRBV5-1 to TRBJ2-7; possibly TRBD1 for D (5 bases). The V end was cut by 4 bases, the J end by 0 bases, with 11 bases between. The V gene's germline CDR1 is SGHRS and CDR2 YFSETQ. This CDR3 has 14 amino acids. The CDR3 loop reads CASSIDSSSYEQYF. In nucleotides, the CDR3 is TGCGCCAGCAGCATTGACAGCAGCTCCTACGAGCAGTACTTC.

In its sample, this clonotype was seen many times. This chain joins TRBV7-3 and TRBJ2-5, with 7 nucleotides matching TRBD1. V trimming: 5 bases; J trimming: 3 bases; junction bases outside the gene matches: 9. The CDR3 has 15 residues. Germline CDR1 reads SGHTA; CDR2 reads FQGTGA. Here the CDR3 reads CASSPLGTAKETQYF. The CDR3 region has the DNA TGTGCCAGCAGCCCTTTGGGGACAGCTAAAGAGACCCAGTACTTC.

The chain couples TRBV5-6 to TRBJ2-5; D uncertain. The germline V gene has CDR1 SGHDT and CDR2 YYEEEE. The CDR3 sequence is 15 residues long. Trimming pared 2 bases from V and 3 bases from J, leaving 14 bases between. For the CDR3, the DNA is TGTGCCAGCAGCTTAATTTTGGGCTTTGAAGAGACCCAGTACTTC. Protein product: CASSLILGFEETQYF.

This clonotype was observed a few times. This chain links TRBV12-3 or TRBV12-4 with TRBJ2-5; D is unresolved. Between the trimmed V and J ends, which lost 5 bases and 2 bases, there was a span of 18 bases. CDR3 size: 16 residues. CDR3 amino acids: CASSPSDWRLQETQYF. As DNA, the CDR3 is TGTGCCAGCAGTCCCTCTGACTGGCGATTACAAGAGACCCAGTACTTC.

This clonotype showed up many times. The DNA for the CDR3 is TGCGCCAGCAGCCTCAACTACCTAAGACTAGCGAGTACCAATGAGCAGTTCTTC. Protein: CASSLNYLRLASTNEQFF. This chain links TRBV4-3 with TRBJ2-1, with 8 bases matching TRBD2. V dropped 4 bases and J dropped 6; count of bases not matched to a gene: 17. Germline assignment: CDR1 LGHNA and CDR2 YSLEER. This CDR3 has 18 amino acids.

This clonotype appeared a single time. J is TRBJ2-3 and V is TRBV12-3 or TRBV12-4; 8 bases align to TRBD2. Losses at the gene ends were 9 bases for V and 1 base for J; bases not matched to a gene: 6. CDR3 length: 14 residues. The CDR3 loop is CASTEAGGTDTQYF. The CDR3 nucleotides are TGTGCCAGTACAGAAGCGGGGGGCACAGATACGCAGTATTTT.

Ten or more counts support this clonotype. V usage is TRBV20-1 and J usage is TRBJ2-1; TRBD2 might be the D (6 bases). Trimming removed 0 bases at V and 1 base at J, with 10 bases between. The CDR3 is 15 residues long. Looked up from germline, CDR1 is DFQATT and CDR2 is SNEGSKA (reference sequence). The CDR3 loop is CSARDLEGSYNEQFF. CDR3 DNA sequence: TGCAGTGCTAGAGATTTGGAGGGGTCCTACAATGAGCAGTTCTTC.

The rearrangement uses TRBV10-3 and TRBJ2-5; D is unclear. CDR1 and CDR2 (germline): ENHRY, SYGVKD. Trimming removed 8 bases at V and 2 bases at J, with 9 bases between. The CDR3 runs to 12 residues. The CDR3 protein is CAIAPEQETQYF. The CDR3 DNA sequence: TGTGCCATCGCTCCAGAACAAGAGACCCAGTACTTC.

This clonotype was seen ten or more times. V and J are TRBV7-3 and TRBJ2-1; perhaps TRBD2 as D (5 bases). V lost 0 bases, J lost 0 bases, and 9 bases lay in between. This CDR3 spans 16 amino acids. Germline CDR1 and CDR2: SGHTA and FQGTGA. The CDR3 bases are TGTGCCAGCAGCTTAACTAGCGAAAACTCCTACAATGAGCAGTTCTTC. Its protein product is CASSLTSENSYNEQFF.

This clonotype was detected ten times or more. This chain links TRBV20-1 with TRBJ1-1; D is unclear. Trimming took 6 bases from V and 6 from J, leaving 8 bases between them. The CDR3 is 10 amino acids. Germline V gene data show CDR1 as DFQATT and CDR2 as SNEGSKA (reference sequence). CDR3 DNA sequence: TGCAGTGCCCCACCCGCTGAAGCTTTCTTT. Amino acid sequence: CSAPPAEAFF.

Regarding this clonotype: A read error may explain this, as a much larger clone is one base away. The chain recombines TRBV4-1 with TRBJ2-6; tentative D call: TRBD1 (6 bases). Deletions cut 8 bases from V and 0 bases from J, with 14 bases between. The CDR3 runs to 16 residues. Germline V CDR1 and CDR2: MGHRA, YSYEKL. CDR3 DNA sequence: TGCGCCAGCGGCCGGGACAACTTCTCTGGGGCCAACGTCCTGACTTTC. Translated: CASGRDNFSGANVLTF.